This T cell receptor beta chain was sequenced for a study of OX40 agonist ivuxolimab in advanced cancers. Looking at the study overall: The costimulatory receptor OX40 (CD134) was targeted by ivuxolimab, a fully human IgG2 agonistic monoclonal antibody. Intravenous ivuxolimab was administered to patients every 2 weeks at six dose levels: 0.01, 0.1, 0.3, 1.5, 3 and 10 mg/kg. Of the approximately 50 dose-escalation patients, hepatocellular carcinoma was present in about 20, melanoma in approximately 15, renal cell carcinoma in 9 and head and neck cancer in 9. In the dose-escalation cohort, around four fifths of patients were male, and the mean age was around 60 years with a range of roughly 20 to 85. Patients were allowed to have had prior anti-PD-1, anti-PD-L1 or anti-CTLA-4 therapy, and around two fifths of the dose-escalation patients had been treated with checkpoint inhibitors. Partial responses occurred in three dose-escalation patients: two with cutaneous melanoma and one with hepatocellular carcinoma. Peripheral TCRbeta sequencing was intended to test whether TCR sequence diversity was altered and clonal T-cell expansion was caused by ivuxolimab. The paper covers the monotherapy dose-escalation part of the phase I ivuxolimab trial, which included N ≈ 52 patients.

Patients with a history of autoimmune disease or receiving systemic immunosuppression were excluded from the trial. Peripheral blood for TCR sequencing was collected from all dose cohorts at baseline, on cycle 4 day 1, and on cycle 7 day 1. Samples were obtained from an open-label, multicenter, first-in-human phase I dose-escalation trial of ivuxolimab. The trial enrolled adults with locally advanced or metastatic head and neck squamous cell, hepatocellular, melanoma or renal cell carcinoma. Before TCR sequencing, CD4+ T cells and CD8+ T cells from peripheral blood were sorted into separate populations. Genomic DNA was extracted from sorted cells for sequencing of the TCRbeta CDR3 region. TCRbeta CDR3 regions were sequenced using the immunoSEQ Assay. TCRdb took this table from immuneACCESS and kept in-frame rearrangements with V and J called. Such tables lack part of the clones; where checked against another copy, unresolved V genes explain under half of the gap, and the rest is unexplained. The sample table contains more than 50,000 clones; only one count was recorded for approximately 91% of them. About 17% of the sample goes to the ten largest clones.

Germline trimming amounts to 4 bases on V and 2 bases on J, with 2 as the count of junction bases outside the gene matches. From its cysteine to its phenylalanine, the CDR3 spans 13 amino acids. The sequence is cut down to CDR3 DNA, 39 bases in frame from base 1. The germline V gene supplies CDR1 SGHRS and CDR2 YFSETQ. A note on this clone: Its antigen remains undetermined. Base-call qualities are not available, and no considerably larger clone is one nucleotide away.

Study-level results and caveats: The antigen specificity of the clonally expanded peripheral T cells was not determined. After ivuxolimab, expanded clones were on average more numerous among CD8+ T cells than among CD4+ T cells. At doses of 0.1 to 3.0 mg/kg, clonal expansion of both CD4+ and CD8+ blood T cells was observed from baseline to week 6. Partial responders in the 0.1-3.0 mg/kg groups had among the lowest normalized peripheral clonal expansion, especially among CD8+ T cells. Low levels of normalized T-cell clonal expansion were also seen in some patients who did not respond.

This TCR came from an adult with an advanced solid tumor such as melanoma, head and neck, liver or kidney cancer. The starting material was CD4+ or CD8+ T cells sorted from blood, obtained in a trial of the OX40 agonist ivuxolimab. The receptor chain draws on TRBV5-1 and TRBJ1-2, with TRBD1 identical over 7 junction bases. The sequenced DNA is TGCGCCAGCAGCATGGACAGGAACTATGGCTACACCTTC. This codes for CASSMDRNYGYTF.